The sequence of this T cell receptor beta chain was determined in a study of blood T cells in healthy people across ages. Study-level points and caveats: Donor CMV status was unknown, possibly confounding expanded clonotype changes. Per-million-T-cell TCR beta diversity fell roughly linearly with age.

The germline V gene encodes CDR1 MDHEN and CDR2 SYDVKM. This CDR3 comprises 15 residues. Trimming cost V 2 bases and J 4 bases; bases outside gene matches: 7. A second PCR of roughly 7 to 11 cycles used a sample-barcoded 5' primer and a J-beta primer mix. Via MiXCR, TCRdb re-called the 5' RACE reads, giving one row per CDR3 protein. The table shows more than 1,000,000 distinct CDR3 sequences, with about 23% occurring only once. This clonotype occurred a few times. What it binds is not known. Each donor was a healthy Caucasian individual from Russia, aged about 6 to 95. The sample was also linked to a second study, of T cells of mothers and their children. This second study says: No clones detected were persistent microchimeric T cell clones.

The sequencing sample was made of blood. The clonotype originates from a girl aged 2 to 10 in good health. The chain is built from TRBV28 and TRBJ1-2; the match to TRBD1 covers 7 bases. The DNA of the CDR3 is TGTGCCAGCAGTTTAGGGACAGCCAAGATCTATGGCTACACCTTC. This sequence encodes CASSLGTAKIYGYTF.